This T cell receptor beta chain was recorded in a study of CD8 T cells in ankylosing spondylitis. Study-wide results and limits: Significant enrichment of disease-linked clones was reportedly seen in matched ankylosing spondylitis synovial fluid. Typical of ankylosing spondylitis blood, it appeared, was a TCR beta motif of eight highly homologous variants. Researchers report that disease-linked clones proved CD8+ and relatively rare in peripheral blood.

This clonotype was observed a handful of times. The antigen is not known. After removal of 5 bases from V and 5 bases from J, the junction contained 6 bases not matched to a gene. This CDR3 has 14 amino acids. For TCR beta, libraries came from quantitative 5'-RACE with molecular barcodes. MiXCR was run by TCRdb on the 5' RACE reads, yielding one entry per CDR3 protein. This sample carries around 480,000 distinct CDR3 sequences, over 15% of them seen once, and the ten largest clones take about 0.94%. The chain recombines TRBV12-3 or TRBV12-4 with TRBJ2-3, with 8 nucleotides matching TRBD2. The sample consisted of blood, either unsorted or a sorted T cell fraction (not recorded which). The receptor was isolated from a male donor with ankylosing spondylitis. The CDR3 DNA reads as TGTGCCAGCAGTAAAGCGGGAGCGAGAGATACGCAGTATTTT. Protein product: CASSKAGARDTQYF.